What follows describes a single T cell receptor beta chain. The germline CDR1 and CDR2 sequences are SGHRS and YFSETQ. V was trimmed by 2 bases and J by 3 bases, leaving 8 bases between them. This CDR3 contains 13 residues. Under the authors' procedure: Cell counts per sample came from amplifying reference gene primers. Data came from immunoSEQ multiplex PCR; TCRdb stores just in-frame clones and leaves some out. For V, J and clone size, that table is used; D and trimming come from the DNA. This table has about 70,000 clones, about 82% appearing once. The data originate from a study of blood T cell repertoires in COVID-19. On the study more broadly: Sources were T cells, B-cell-depleted T cells, or PBMCs; the material itself was cDNA or gDNA.

The gene calls are TRBV5-1 and TRBJ1-1; D might be TRBD1 (6 bases). This sequence originates from an older woman with acute or convalescent COVID-19. Sample: peripheral blood. In DNA form, the CDR3 reads TGCGCCAGCAGCTTAGCAGGGGACACTGAAGCTTTCTTT. This sequence encodes CASSLAGDTEAFF.